One sample yielded the 28 T cell receptor beta chains listed below, sequenced in a study of T cell changes during pregnancy in multiple sclerosis. Assay used: immunoSEQ multiplex PCR; TCRdb lists only in-frame clones, some missing. In the table there are about 39,000 clones, about 88% of which are singletons. The material sequenced was CD8+ T cells from peripheral blood mononuclear cells, taken in the first trimester of pregnancy. The receptors stem from a female donor with multiple sclerosis, enrolled in a pregnancy study.

This chain connects TRBV7-9 to TRBJ2-7; D is possibly TRBD2 (7 bases). The germline V and J ends were trimmed by 5 bases and 3 bases, with 11 bases remaining between them. Germline values: CDR1 SEHNR, CDR2 FQNEAQ (reference sequence). The CDR3 has 13 residues. CDR3: CASSQGGVYEQYF. The CDR3, as DNA: TGTGCCAGCAGCCAAGGGGGGGTCTACGAGCAGTACTTC.

V is TRBV7-2 and J is TRBJ1-1; 12 nucleotides agree with TRBD1. The CDR3 extends over 17 amino acids. Looked up from germline, CDR1 is SGHTA and CDR2 is FQGNSA. V was pared by 5 bases and J by 6 bases, with 13 bases of the junction left unmatched. Here the CDR3 reads CASSERDRGPFFPEAFF. For the CDR3, the DNA is TGTGCCAGCAGCGAAAGGGACAGGGGGCCTTTTTTCCCTGAAGCTTTCTTT.

This chain connects TRBV29-1 to TRBJ2-2, with 11 bases lining up with TRBD1. This CDR3 region has 16 residues. In germline, CDR1 is SQVTM, CDR2 ANQGSEA. Losses at the gene ends were 7 bases for V and 0 bases for J; bases not matched to a gene: 7. CDR3 bases: TGCAGCGCGGGGACAGGGGGACCTACGAACACCGGGGAGCTGTTTTTT. Translating gives CSAGTGGPTNTGELFF.

This chain connects TRBV5-6 to TRBJ2-3; D is perhaps TRBD1 (5 bases). This CDR3 spans 14 amino acids. Germline V gene data show CDR1 as SGHDT and CDR2 as YYEEEE. V was shortened by 5 bases and J by 4 bases, with 14 bases between the two germline ends. CDR3 residues: CASRGAAGPDTQYF. The CDR3 DNA sequence: TGTGCCAGCAGAGGGGCCGCAGGGCCAGATACGCAGTATTTT.

The chain combines TRBV7-6 with TRBJ2-5; 8 bases fit TRBD2. The end of the DNA is better explained by TRBJ2-7, so the J call may be wrong. The CDR3 has 12 amino acids. Germline CDR1 and CDR2: SGHVS and FNYEAQ. The CDR3 DNA reads TGTGCCAGCGCTCGGGGGGGATACGAGCAGTACTTC. Its protein product is CASARGGYEQYF.

J is TRBJ1-1 and V is TRBV10-3; the D gene is possibly TRBD1 (6 bases). V was clipped by 2 bases and J by 12 bases, with 25 bases between them. Looked up from germline, CDR1 is ENHRY and CDR2 is SYGVKD. The CDR3 is made up of 16 amino acids. The CDR3 is CAISEGGGGHPSGSFF. CDR3 sequence (DNA): TGTGCCATCAGTGAGGGTGGGGGGGGACATCCTTCGGGGTCTTTCTTT.

This clone came up many times. The chain couples TRBV5-5 to TRBJ1-2, with a weak D call TRBD1 (5 bases). Trimming removed 3 bases from V and 2 bases from J, with 14 bases in between. This CDR3 region has 15 residues. CDR1 SGHKS and CDR2 YYEKEE come from the germline V gene (reference sequence). The chain's CDR3 is CASSWTDMINYGYTF. Here the CDR3 DNA reads TGTGCCAGCAGCTGGACGGACATGATCAACTATGGCTACACCTTC.

This clone was seen once. The genes are TRBV6-6 and TRBJ2-3, with 8 bases aligning to TRBD1. J lost 4 bases, V lost 8 bases, and 8 bases had no gene match. This CDR3 has 14 amino acids. CDR1 and CDR2 from the germline V gene are MNHNY and SVGAGI (reference sequence). CDR3 sequence reads: CASRHGTGADTQYF. CDR3 sequence (DNA): TGTGCCAGCCGCCACGGGACAGGAGCAGATACGCAGTATTTT.

This chain links TRBV7-8 with TRBJ1-5, with D perhaps matching TRBD1 (5 bases). Trimming took off 1 base at V and 3 bases at J, with 10 bases between the two ends. The CDR3 has 15 residues. The germline gives CDR1 SGHVS, CDR2 FQNEAQ. CDR3 coding DNA: TGTGCCAGCAGCTTAGATGGGGCCAACAATCAGCCCCAGCATTTT. This translates into CASSLDGANNQPQHF.

V usage is TRBV27 and J usage is TRBJ2-2; 7 bases agree with TRBD2. Per germline, CDR1 MNHEY and CDR2 SMNVEV (reference sequence). Losses at the gene ends were 5 bases for V and 4 bases for J; bases not matched to a gene: 10. The CDR3 extends over 16 amino acids. The CDR3 DNA reads TGTGCCAGCAGTCCCGGAAGACTAGCCCCCACCGGGGAGCTGTTTTTT. Translation: CASSPGRLAPTGELFF.

The chain carries TRBV25-1 and TRBJ1-4; TRBD1 aligns across 8 bases. The ends lost 5 bases at V and 4 bases at J; junction bases unmatched: 6. The V gene's germline CDR1 is MGHDK and CDR2 SYGVNS. The CDR3 sequence is 15 residues long. The CDR3 here is CASSYFGQGNEKLFF. CDR3 nucleotide sequence: TGTGCCAGCAGTTACTTTGGACAGGGTAATGAAAAACTGTTTTTT.

The chain is built from TRBV10-2 and TRBJ2-3; D is perhaps TRBD2 (6 bases). Trimming took off 4 bases at V and 4 bases at J, with 9 bases between the two ends. The CDR3 loop spans 13 amino acids. The germline gives CDR1 WSHSY, CDR2 SAAADI. CDR3 nucleotide sequence: TGCGCCAGCAGTGGTCGGGGGTCAGATACGCAGTATTTT. Its protein product is CASSGRGSDTQYF.

The J gene is TRBJ2-1, the V gene TRBV5-6; tentative D call: TRBD2 (5 bases). V lost 2 bases and J lost 3, with 9 bases in between. Germline values: CDR1 SGHDT, CDR2 YYEEEE. CDR3 length: 14 amino acids. The CDR3 DNA reads as TGTGCCAGCAGCTTTGCGGGCCGCTACAATGAGCAGTTCTTC. Protein: CASSFAGRYNEQFF.

This clone was detected only once. The rearrangement uses TRBV6-1 and TRBJ2-3; 7 positions agree with TRBD1. Germline CDR1 and CDR2: MNHNS and SASEGT. J was trimmed by 3 bases and V by 6 bases; bases with no gene match: 12. CDR3 length equals 16 residues. CDR3 DNA: TGTGCCAGCAGCGAATCTCGACAGGGTTGGACAGATACGCAGTATTTT. The encoded protein is CASSESRQGWTDTQYF.

V and J are TRBV5-1 and TRBJ2-3; 8 nucleotides agree with TRBD1. Trimming removed 4 bases from V and 4 bases from J; junction bases left unmatched: 5. CDR1 is SGHRS, CDR2 YFSETQ, per germline. This CDR3 spans 14 amino acids. CDR3 protein: CASSQDRVPDTQYF. The CDR3 DNA reads as TGCGCCAGCAGCCAGGACAGGGTTCCAGATACGCAGTATTTT.

The CDR3 region is CASSWTTPGTGGEKLFF. DNA of the CDR3: TGTGCCAGCAGTTGGACCACACCCGGGACAGGAGGTGAAAAACTGTTTTTT. V is TRBV27 and J is TRBJ1-4, with 8 bases lining up with TRBD1. Germline loops: CDR1 MNHEY, CDR2 SMNVEV (reference sequence). The CDR3 is made up of 17 amino acids. V shed 4 bases and J 7 bases; nucleotides not matched to a gene: 14.

The chain uses TRBV6-5 and TRBJ1-6; tentative D call: TRBD1 (6 bases). Germline V gives CDR1 MNHEY, CDR2 SVGAGI. V lost 2 bases, J lost 7 bases, and 6 bases lay in between. The CDR3 runs 13 residues. The CDR3 DNA reads as TGTGCCAGCAGTTACGGACAGAATTCACCCCTCCACTTT. As protein: CASSYGQNSPLHF.

The chain employs TRBV11-1 and TRBJ1-2, with TRBD1 identical over 7 bases. Per the germline V gene, CDR1 is SGHAT and CDR2 is FQDESV (reference sequence). V shed 4 bases, J shed 2 bases, and the junction held 7 bases outside the gene matches. This CDR3 has 15 amino acids. The chain's CDR3 is CASSSYSDRNYGYTF. The CDR3 DNA follows: TGTGCCAGCAGCTCTTACTCGGACAGGAACTATGGCTACACCTTC.

The chain has TRBV7-9 and TRBJ2-1; no definite D call. Trimming took 2 bases from V and 9 from J, leaving 8 bases between them. The CDR3 loop spans 12 amino acids. Germline V CDR1 and CDR2: SEHNR, FQNEAQ (reference sequence). The CDR3 sequence is CASSLSSPEQFF. The CDR3 nucleotides read TGTGCCAGCAGCTTATCTAGTCCTGAGCAGTTCTTC. Using reference TRBV7-9 and TRBJ2-1 for the parts outside the CDR3, the full variable domain is DTGVSQNPRHKITKRGQNVTFRCDPISEHNRLYWYRQTLGQGPEFLTYFQNEAQLEKSRLLSDRFSAERPKGSFSTLEIQRTEQGDSAMYLCASSLSSPEQFFGPGTRLTVL.

The gene calls are TRBV5-4 and TRBJ2-7; TRBD2 matches at 8 bases. The CDR3 sequence is 16 residues long. Germline CDR1 and CDR2: SGHNT and YYREEE (reference sequence). The V and J ends lost 3 bases and 1 base, in that order; junction bases with no gene match: 9. As DNA, the CDR3 is TGTGCCAGCAGCTCCCTCGGTAGCGGGAAGTCCTACGAGCAGTACTTC. Its protein is CASSSLGSGKSYEQYF.

The chain employs TRBV23-1 and TRBJ2-7; 7 bases match TRBD1. TRBV23-1 is noted as an ORF with a role that remains uncertain. The CDR3 runs to 14 residues. The V segment lost 6 bases and the J segment 2 bases; nucleotides outside the gene matches: 7. The CDR3 region is CASRPRDRPYEQYF. CDR3 nucleotide sequence: TGCGCCAGCAGACCCCGGGACAGACCCTACGAGCAGTACTTC.

This sequence joins TRBV5-1 and TRBJ1-5; D might be TRBD1 (5 bases). The V end lost 4 bases, the J end lost 0 bases, and 11 bases lay between the germline ends. The CDR3 contains 15 residues. Germline CDR1 is SGHRS and CDR2 is YFSETQ. CDR3 bases: TGCGCCAGCAGCCTTGGGGGGGTTAGCAATCAGCCCCAGCATTTT. Its protein is CASSLGGVSNQPQHF.

V usage is TRBV9 and J usage is TRBJ1-5; D remains ambiguous. The CDR3 length is 14 residues. CDR1 SGDLS and CDR2 YYNGEE come from the germline V gene. Trimming removed 4 bases at V and 4 bases at J, with 12 bases between. CDR3 sequence reads: CASSPGGSNQPQHF. The CDR3 DNA sequence: TGTGCCAGCAGCCCCGGAGGGTCGAATCAGCCCCAGCATTTT.

V is TRBV9 and J is TRBJ2-1, with 7 nucleotides matching TRBD2. The junction had 3 bases not matched to a gene; V was cut back by 0 bases and J by 3 bases. This CDR3 is built from 15 residues. The germline V gene encodes CDR1 SGDLS and CDR2 YYNGEE. The CDR3, as DNA: TGTGCCAGCAGCGTAGTTGCGGGGGTCTACAATGAGCAGTTCTTC. This gives the protein CASSVVAGVYNEQFF.

This chain connects TRBV2 to TRBJ2-7; 12 nucleotides align to TRBD2. With 6 bases clipped from V and 3 bases from J, the junction kept 0 bases outside the gene matches. Looked up from germline, CDR1 is SNHLY and CDR2 is FYNNEI. This CDR3 comprises 13 residues. CDR3 coding DNA: TGTGCCAGCAGACTAGCGGGGGGCTACGAGCAGTACTTC. Residues: CASRLAGGYEQYF.

The genes are TRBV7-9 and TRBJ1-4; a possible D gene is TRBD1 (6 bases). CDR1 and CDR2 from the germline V gene are SEHNR and FQNEAQ (reference sequence). V dropped 2 bases and J dropped 4 bases, with 8 bases sitting between them. The CDR3 is 14 amino acids. This chain's CDR3 is CASSLMDSNEKLFF. The DNA for the CDR3 is TGTGCCAGCAGCTTAATGGACAGTAATGAAAAACTGTTTTTT. Full variable domain (rest looked up from reference TRBV7-9 and TRBJ1-4): DTGVSQNPRHKITKRGQNVTFRCDPISEHNRLYWYRQTLGQGPEFLTYFQNEAQLEKSRLLSDRFSAERPKGSFSTLEIQRTEQGDSAMYLCASSLMDSNEKLFFGSGTQLSVL.

This chain uses TRBV7-2 with TRBJ2-7; the D gene is possibly TRBD1 (6 bases). Germline CDR1 is SGHTA and CDR2 is FQGNSA. There are 11 residues in the CDR3. Trimming removed 4 bases from V and 13 bases from J, with 14 bases in between. The CDR3 DNA is TGTGCCAGCAGCTCCCCCGGACAGTCCTACTTC. It translates to CASSSPGQSYF.

This clone appeared a single time. The chain has TRBV19 and TRBJ2-1; 8 bases match TRBD2. Germline assignment: CDR1 LNHDA and CDR2 SQIVND (reference sequence). The length of the CDR3 is 15 residues. The trim removed 7 bases at V and 6 bases at J, leaving 11 bases unmatched. CDR3 amino acids: CASNMGLAGPNEQFF. The DNA for the CDR3 is TGTGCCAGTAACATGGGCCTAGCGGGCCCCAATGAGCAGTTCTTC.